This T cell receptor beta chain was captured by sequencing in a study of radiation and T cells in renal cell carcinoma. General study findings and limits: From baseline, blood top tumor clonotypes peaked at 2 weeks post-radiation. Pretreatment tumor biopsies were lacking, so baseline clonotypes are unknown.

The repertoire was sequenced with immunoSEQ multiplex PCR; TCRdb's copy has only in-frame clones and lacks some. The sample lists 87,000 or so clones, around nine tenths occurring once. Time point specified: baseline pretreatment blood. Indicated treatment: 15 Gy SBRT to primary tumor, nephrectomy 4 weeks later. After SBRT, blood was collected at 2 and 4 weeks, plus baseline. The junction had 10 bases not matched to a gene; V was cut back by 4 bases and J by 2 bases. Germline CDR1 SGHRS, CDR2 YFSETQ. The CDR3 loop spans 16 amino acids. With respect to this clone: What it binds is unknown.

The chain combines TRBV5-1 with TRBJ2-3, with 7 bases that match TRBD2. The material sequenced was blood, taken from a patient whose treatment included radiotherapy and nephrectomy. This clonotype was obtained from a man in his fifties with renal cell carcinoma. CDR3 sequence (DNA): TGCGCCAGCAGCCAGGACACCGGGACTATCACAGATACGCAGTATTTT. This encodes CASSQDTGTITDTQYF. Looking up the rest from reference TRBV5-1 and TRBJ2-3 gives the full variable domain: KAGVTQTPRYLIKTRGQQVTLSCSPISGHRSVSWYQQTPGQGLQFLFEYFSETQRNKGNFPGRFSGRQFSNSRSEMNVSTLELGDSALYLCASSQDTGTITDTQYFGPGTRLTVL.